These 14 T cell receptor beta chains share one sample of origin, sequenced in a study of T cell responses to AZD1222 COVID-19 vaccine. Generated by immunoSEQ multiplex PCR, the TCRdb table keeps only in-frame clones and is missing some. The sample lists about 110,000 clones; 70% to 90% were seen once. Sequencing used peripheral blood, obtained 28 days after the second AZD1222 dose. The receptors stem from an adult who received the AZD1222 COVID-19 vaccine.

The chain is built from TRBV5-1 and TRBJ1-6; tentative D call: TRBD1 (5 bases). This CDR3 is 14 amino acids long. The V gene's germline CDR1 is SGHRS and CDR2 YFSETQ. Trimming stripped 2 bases from V and 8 bases from J, with 11 bases between. CDR3 in DNA: TGCGCCAGCAGCTTCCGCCAGGGAGATTCACCCCTCCACTTT. It yields the protein CASSFRQGDSPLHF.

The chain couples TRBV20-1 to TRBJ2-7; 13 positions match TRBD2. Germline-derived CDR1 and CDR2 are DFQATT and SNEGSKA (reference sequence). The CDR3 covers 16 residues. V was clipped by 3 bases and J by 0 bases; unmatched bases: 5. CDR3 in amino acids: CSASGTSGVSSYEQYF. The CDR3 bases are TGCAGTGCTAGTGGGACTAGCGGGGTTAGCTCCTACGAGCAGTACTTC.

A single count supports this clone. V is TRBV5-5 and J is TRBJ2-5; 12 bases are a match to TRBD2. The CDR3 covers 15 residues. Germline V gene sequence: CDR1 SGHKS, CDR2 YYEKEE (reference sequence). With 0 bases clipped from V and 4 bases from J, the junction kept 1 base outside the gene matches. The DNA for the CDR3 is TGTGCCAGCAGCTTGGGACTAGCGGGGGTAGAGACCCAGTACTTC. Translation: CASSLGLAGVETQYF.

The chain combines TRBV6-4 with TRBJ1-5, with 7 nucleotides matching TRBD1. Looked up from germline, CDR1 is MRHNA and CDR2 is SNTAGT. The V segment lost 5 bases and the J segment 7 bases; nucleotides outside the gene matches: 5. CDR3 length: 13 residues. CDR3 nucleotides: TGTGCCAGCAGTAAAGACAGGGAACAGCCCCAGCATTTT. Its protein product is CASSKDREQPQHF.

V and J are TRBV9 and TRBJ2-1; tentative D call: TRBD2 (7 bases). CDR1 is SGDLS, CDR2 YYNGEE, per germline. V lost 0 bases, J lost 4 bases, and 14 bases lay in between. The CDR3 sequence is 16 residues long. The CDR3 reads CASSVDGGALYNEQFF. The CDR3 DNA reads as TGTGCCAGCAGCGTAGATGGGGGGGCGCTGTACAATGAGCAGTTCTTC.

This sequence joins TRBV9 and TRBJ2-7, with 8 bases aligning to TRBD1. There are 14 residues in the CDR3. In germline, CDR1 is SGDLS, CDR2 YYNGEE. J lost 5 bases, V lost 0 bases, and 4 bases had no gene match. The CDR3 reads CASSVGQGLDEQYF. CDR3 in DNA: TGTGCCAGCAGCGTAGGACAGGGGTTGGACGAGCAGTACTTC.

CDR3: CASSERYSRANYGYTF. The CDR3 bases are TGCGCCAGCAGTGAACGATATTCCAGAGCTAACTATGGCTACACCTTC. The chain employs TRBV10-2 and TRBJ1-2; D remains unclear. The CDR3 has 16 amino acids. Germline-derived CDR1 and CDR2 are WSHSY and SAAADI. V lost 3 bases and J lost 0, with 14 bases in between.

The chain couples TRBV25-1 to TRBJ2-3; D unclear. This CDR3 region has 15 residues. Germline loops: CDR1 MGHDK, CDR2 SYGVNS. V shed 0 bases and J shed 5 bases, with 12 bases lying between them. The CDR3 bases are TGTGCCAGCAGTGAATATGGGCCTCAGAGAGATACGCAGTATTTT. Protein product: CASSEYGPQRDTQYF.

V and J are TRBV4-1 and TRBJ2-7; 10 bases fit TRBD2. After removal of 5 bases from V and 5 bases from J, the junction contained 9 bases not matched to a gene. This CDR3 comprises 15 residues. CDR1 and CDR2 (germline): MGHRA, YSYEKL. The DNA for the CDR3 is TGCGCCAGCAGCTTAGGGAGCGGGGGGGCGAACGAGCAGTACTTC. It is translated as CASSLGSGGANEQYF.

The chain couples TRBV6-2 or TRBV6-3 to TRBJ1-5; TRBD1 agrees at 9 bases. Germline V lookup: CDR1 MNHEY, CDR2 SVGEGT. This CDR3 spans 15 amino acids. Losses at the gene ends were 4 bases for V and 4 bases for J; bases not matched to a gene: 5. CDR3 residues: CASSFPGQGNQPQHF. The CDR3 nucleotides are TGTGCCAGCAGTTTCCCGGGACAGGGAAATCAGCCCCAGCATTTT.

This chain links TRBV3-1 (or the pseudogene TRBV3-2) with TRBJ2-5; 11 bases align to TRBD2. CDR1 LGHDT and CDR2 YNNKEL come from the germline V gene (reference sequence). V lost 4 bases to trimming and J lost 5 bases; unmatched junction nucleotides: 9. The CDR3 consists of 16 residues. The CDR3 spells CASSLQLAGGGETQYF. In DNA form, the CDR3 reads TGTGCCAGCAGCCTGCAGCTAGCGGGGGGTGGTGAGACCCAGTACTTC.

The chain carries TRBV12-3 or TRBV12-4 and TRBJ1-5; D call uncertain. This CDR3 contains 13 residues. The V and J ends lost 6 bases and 7 bases respectively, with 13 bases between them. The DNA for the CDR3 is TGTGCCAGCAGAAGAGGGTTGGTGCAGCCCCAGCATTTT. Translating it yields CASRRGLVQPQHF.

The rearrangement joins TRBV12-2 to TRBJ2-7; the D call in the table, TRBD1, was not verified against the DNA. TRBV12-2 is an annotated pseudogene. This CDR3 region has 13 residues. CDR3 region: CASRFGQSYEQYF. The CDR3 DNA is TGTGCAAGTCGCTTCGGACAGTCCTACGAGCAGTACTTC.

The chain links TRBV19 to TRBJ1-5, with TRBD1 matching 7 bases. With V trimmed by 11 bases and J by 0 bases, 4 bases remained unmatched. The CDR3 totals 13 residues. From germline, CDR1 is LNHDA and CDR2 SQIVND (reference sequence). The CDR3 region is CASTGNSNQPQHF. The CDR3 region has the DNA TGTGCCTCGACAGGGAATAGCAATCAGCCCCAGCATTTT.